This T cell receptor beta chain comes out of a study of T cells in Graves' hyperthyroidism and ophthalmopathy. Broader study findings: Blood held most thyroid clonotypes expanded above 0.001 frequency. Ophthalmopathy was identified by the model a median 6.5 months ahead of onset.

Many counts were recorded for this clonotype. As yet, its antigen is unknown. Amplified regions were TCR beta CDR3 sequences from RNA transcripts. Carried out on the TCR CDR3, a first-round RT-PCR used the HTBI primer set. TCRdb reprocessed the multiplex PCR reads via MiXCR and lists one record per CDR3 protein. Of approximately 300,000 distinct CDR3 sequences listed, over 15% are singletons. Each person with ophthalmopathy scored at least 3 on the Clinical Activity Score, reached NOSPECS grade 4 or higher, and had been ill under 3 months. Fresh peripheral blood, approximately 10 ml, was the source of the PBMCs. From germline, CDR1 is SGHAT and CDR2 FQDESV (reference sequence). There are 14 residues in the CDR3. Unmatched junction bases numbered 5, after V lost 4 bases and J lost 3 bases.

Sequenced material: blood. The rearrangement links TRBV11-1 to TRBJ2-7; 8 bases align to TRBD1. The sequence was collected from a woman aged 60-75 years with Graves' ophthalmopathy. The CDR3 sequence: CASSSQGAVYEQYF. The CDR3 nucleotides are TGTGCCAGCAGCTCTCAGGGGGCTGTCTACGAGCAGTACTTC.